This T cell receptor (beta chain) stems from a study of cytotoxic CD8 clonotypes in ibrutinib-treated CLL. Study summary: Patients: around 11 relapsed/refractory, some 15 treatment-naive, 17 to 18 IGHV unmutated.

TCRdb's table, derived via immunoSEQ multiplex PCR, lists solely in-frame clones and lacks some. The repertoire consists of 200,000 to 250,000 clones, with 70% occurring once and the leading ten covering roughly 5.8%. The CDR3 loop spans 16 amino acids. The V gene's germline CDR1 is GTSNPN and CDR2 SVGIG (reference sequence). Trimming took 0 bases from V and 6 from J; bases not matched to a gene: 9. Comments on this clone: Its antigen is still unknown.

Whole-study results and caveats: A rise in clonality was seen at ibrutinib response, and a fall back toward baseline was seen at progression.

The chain couples TRBV30 to TRBJ2-1; 9 bases line up with TRBD2. The sample consisted of PBMCs, taken after 12 months of ibrutinib treatment. The origin of this receptor is a human donor with chronic lymphocytic leukemia. The CDR3 region is CAWSVKGAGGSNEQFF. The DNA of the CDR3 is TGTGCCTGGAGTGTAAAGGGTGCGGGAGGGAGCAATGAGCAGTTCTTC.